Listed here are 30 T cell receptor beta chains from one sample, sequenced in a study of cytomegalovirus exposure and HLA in healthy donors. A multiplex PCR was run with 60 Vbeta primers and 13 Jbeta primers. Sequencing was performed with immunoSEQ multiplex PCR; in TCRdb, only in-frame clones are kept and a portion is missing. Found here are 55,000 to 80,000 clones, 75% of them singletons; the top ten hold roughly 7.7%. Material: PBMCs. The source of these receptors is a man in his 60s in good health and CMV-seropositive.

A word on this clone: This same CDR3 is encoded by further DNA sequences in the sample. V usage is TRBV6-5 and J usage is TRBJ2-7; 7 nucleotides line up with TRBD1. The junction had 6 bases not matched to a gene; V was cut back by 6 bases and J by 4 bases. There are 13 residues in the CDR3. Germline V gene lookup returns CDR1 MNHEY and CDR2 SVGAGI. The CDR3 spells CASRHRDSYEQYF. The CDR3, as DNA: TGTGCCAGCAGGCACCGGGACAGTTACGAGCAGTACTTC.

V is TRBV6-6 and J is TRBJ2-7, with TRBD1 matching 7 bases. CDR3 length: 16 residues. Germline V gives CDR1 MNHNY, CDR2 SVGAGI (reference sequence). V shed 2 bases and J 5 bases; nucleotides not matched to a gene: 12. The CDR3 DNA follows: TGTGCCAGCAGTTACGCCGGGCAGGGGGTCAGCAACGAGCAGTACTTC. It encodes CASSYAGQGVSNEQYF.

J is TRBJ1-1 and V is TRBV6-5; D not resolved. The CDR3 has 15 amino acids. CDR1 and CDR2 (germline): MNHEY, SVGAGI. Trimming cost V 6 bases and J 1 base, with 15 bases left between them. Here the CDR3 reads CASRETVRGNTEAFF. CDR3 nucleotide sequence: TGTGCCAGCAGGGAGACCGTCCGGGGGAACACTGAAGCTTTCTTT.

This chain joins TRBV4-2 and TRBJ2-6; 8 bases map to TRBD1. This CDR3 contains 17 residues. The V segment lost 4 bases and the J segment 0 bases; nucleotides outside the gene matches: 5. Germline assignment: CDR1 LGHNA and CDR2 YNFKEQ. CDR3 protein: CASSLGTGRSGANVLTF. In DNA, the CDR3 is TGTGCCAGCAGCCTCGGGACAGGACGCTCTGGGGCCAACGTCCTGACTTTC.

This clone showed up just a few times. The chain is built from TRBV7-2 and TRBJ1-2, with D perhaps matching TRBD1 (6 bases). V was cut by 1 base and J by 4 bases, with 16 bases left in between. The CDR3 loop spans 16 amino acids. Germline V gene data show CDR1 as SGHTA and CDR2 as FQGNSA. CDR3 in amino acids: CASSLGTPARGYGYTF. Here the CDR3 DNA reads TGTGCCAGCAGCTTAGGGACACCCGCCAGGGGCTATGGCTACACCTTC.

The J gene is TRBJ1-2, the V gene TRBV5-1; possibly TRBD1 for D (5 bases). V was shortened by 4 bases and J by 0 bases, with 13 bases between the two germline ends. This CDR3 is 15 amino acids long. The germline CDR1 and CDR2 sequences are SGHRS and YFSETQ. The CDR3 DNA sequence: TGCGCCAGCAGCGGGTTAAGCAGGGCTAACTATGGCTACACCTTC. This sequence encodes CASSGLSRANYGYTF.

This clone has a single count. The rearrangement uses TRBV27 and TRBJ2-1; 10 bases are shared with TRBD1. The length of the CDR3 is 16 residues. Germline-derived CDR1 and CDR2 are MNHEY and SMNVEV (reference sequence). V lost 3 bases and J lost 3; bases outside the gene matches: 5. CDR3 sequence (DNA): TGTGCCAGCAGTTTTATTAGGACAGGGGGCTACAATGAGCAGTTCTTC. Protein product: CASSFIRTGGYNEQFF.

V is TRBV5-1 and J is TRBJ2-1; weak D call: TRBD2 (6 bases). V was cut by 7 bases and J by 8 bases, with 22 bases left in between. Germline lookup yields CDR1 SGHRS and CDR2 YFSETQ. The CDR3 length is 15 residues. The CDR3 bases are TGCGCCAGCCGAGTTCGGGGACTCCGTAAGGATGAGCAGTTCTTC. Amino acids: CASRVRGLRKDEQFF.

The V and J genes are TRBV11-2 and TRBJ1-1; 7 bases map to TRBD1. V shed 5 bases and J 0 bases; nucleotides not matched to a gene: 3. Germline V gene data show CDR1 as SGHAT and CDR2 as FQNNGV. This CDR3 comprises 14 residues. DNA for the CDR3: TGTGCCAGCAGCCTGGGACAGTTGAACACTGAAGCTTTCTTT. The encoded protein is CASSLGQLNTEAFF.

CDR3 DNA: TGTGCCAGCAGCTTAAGGGCGGGAGGAATCTACGAGCAGTACTTC. It yields the protein CASSLRAGGIYEQYF. This chain joins TRBV7-8 and TRBJ2-7; TRBD2 matches 8 bases. The CDR3 covers 15 residues. Germline V CDR1 and CDR2: SGHVS, FQNEAQ. With 2 bases clipped from V and 3 bases from J, the junction kept 6 bases outside the gene matches.

This clone has a handful of counts. CDR3: CASSAPGVSEAFF. The DNA for the CDR3 is TGTGCCAGCAGCGCCCCAGGGGTGAGTGAAGCTTTCTTT. The chain recombines TRBV7-6 with TRBJ1-1; tentatively, D is TRBD1 (6 bases). Trimming removed 5 bases from V and 7 bases from J, with 14 bases in between. The germline V gene encodes CDR1 SGHVS and CDR2 FNYEAQ. The CDR3 runs to 13 residues.

This clone was observed a single time. This CDR3 is CASSLDRDRAFF. Here the CDR3 DNA reads TGCGCCAGCAGCTTGGACCGGGACAGGGCGTTCTTC. The gene calls are TRBV5-1 and TRBJ2-1; 9 bases fit TRBD1. The CDR3 has 12 residues. The junction had 4 bases not matched to a gene; V was cut back by 0 bases and J by 15 bases. In germline, CDR1 is SGHRS, CDR2 YFSETQ.

There are a few counts of this clone. J is TRBJ1-5 and V is TRBV6-5; TRBD1 agrees at 9 bases. The CDR3 is 13 amino acids. The germline V gene has CDR1 MNHEY and CDR2 SVGAGI. J gave up 7 bases and V 6 bases, and 4 bases lay outside the gene matches. The DNA for the CDR3 is TGTGCCAGCAGCATAGACAGGGGGCAGCCCCAGCATTTT. This translates into CASSIDRGQPQHF.

The chain carries TRBV11-3 and TRBJ1-2; D is unclear. The CDR3 runs 12 residues. V lost 4 bases and J lost 4, with 7 bases in between. Per germline, CDR1 SGHNT and CDR2 YENEEA. As DNA, the CDR3 is TGTGCCAGCAGCTCGGAGACCTATGGCTACACCTTC. It translates to CASSSETYGYTF.

This chain links TRBV2 with TRBJ2-3; 8 bases match TRBD2. Germline V gene sequence: CDR1 SNHLY, CDR2 FYNNEI. This CDR3 comprises 19 residues. The V segment lost 3 bases and the J segment 2 bases; nucleotides outside the gene matches: 16. CDR3 nucleotides: TGTGCCAGCAGTGATGGCCTTGTGGCGGGACTAGGTTTCACAGATACGCAGTATTTT. Translated, it gives CASSDGLVAGLGFTDTQYF.

In the case of this clone: One junction end disagrees with the germline gene, perhaps due to a read error. CDR3 bases: TGCAGCGCTTGGACAGGGAACACTGAAACTTTCTTT. It yields the protein CSAWTGNTETFF. The rearrangement links TRBV29-1 to TRBJ1-1, with 8 bases matching TRBD1. Germline values: CDR1 SQVTM, CDR2 ANQGSEA. The CDR3 length is 12 residues.

The chain has TRBV7-2 and TRBJ2-3; 11 nucleotides agree with TRBD2. The germline V gene has CDR1 SGHTA and CDR2 FQGNSA. V shed 5 bases, J shed 6 bases, and the junction held 7 bases outside the gene matches. The CDR3 contains 15 residues. CDR3 nucleotide sequence: TGTGCCAGCAGCCTTAGCGGGAGGGGGAGCGATACGCAGTATTTT. This sequence encodes CASSLSGRGSDTQYF. The full variable domain, rest sourced from reference TRBV7-2 and TRBJ2-3, is GAGVSQSPSNKVTEKGKDVELRCDPISGHTALYWYRQSLGQGLEFLIYFQGNSAPDKSGLPSDRFSAERTGGSVSTLTIQRTQQEDSAVYLCASSLSGRGSDTQYFGPGTRLTVL.

This chain uses TRBV5-5 with TRBJ2-3, with a weak D call TRBD2 (5 bases). Germline values: CDR1 SGHKS, CDR2 YYEKEE (reference sequence). The CDR3 covers 16 residues. Trimming removed 0 bases at V and 0 bases at J, with 11 bases between. The CDR3 region has the DNA TGTGCCAGCAGCTTGGGTGCAGCGGCTAGCACAGATACGCAGTATTTT. Its translation is CASSLGAAASTDTQYF.

In its sample, this clone was seen once. The chain has TRBV7-8 and TRBJ2-7; D gene ambiguous. The CDR3 is made up of 15 amino acids. The V end lost 1 base, the J end lost 2 bases, and 12 bases lay between the germline ends. Germline loops: CDR1 SGHVS, CDR2 FQNEAQ. In DNA form, the CDR3 reads TGTGCCAGCAGCTTAGTTTCCGGCGGAACCTACGAGCAGTACTTC. Protein product: CASSLVSGGTYEQYF.

V gene TRBV27 combines with J gene TRBJ2-7; 10 bases fit TRBD1. The junction had 8 bases not matched to a gene; V was cut back by 5 bases and J by 7 bases. The CDR3 contains 14 residues. Germline lookup yields CDR1 MNHEY and CDR2 SMNVEV (reference sequence). The CDR3 DNA follows: TGTGCCAGCAGTACCCGACAGGGGGCGGGGGAGCAGTACTTC. Its protein product is CASSTRQGAGEQYF.

The rearrangement uses TRBV27 and TRBJ2-5, with D maybe TRBD1 (6 bases). The end of the DNA aligns better with TRBJ2-7, so the J call may be wrong. This CDR3 is 14 amino acids long. Germline values: CDR1 MNHEY, CDR2 SMNVEV (reference sequence). CDR3 loop: CASSPSGVSGEQYF. The CDR3 nucleotides are TGTGCCAGCAGCCCGTCAGGGGTCAGTGGCGAGCAGTACTTC.

V gene TRBV7-6 combines with J gene TRBJ2-7; 8 bases match TRBD1. The length of the CDR3 is 16 residues. V lost 1 base to trimming and J lost 5 bases; unmatched junction nucleotides: 10. In germline, CDR1 is SGHVS, CDR2 FNYEAQ. CDR3 sequence (DNA): TGTGCCAGCAGCTTAGTGAGCCAGGGGGCACTGGACGAGCAGTACTTC. This encodes CASSLVSQGALDEQYF.

This chain uses TRBV5-1 with TRBJ1-1; tentative D call: TRBD1 (5 bases). V shed 4 bases and J shed 3 bases, with 16 bases lying between them. Germline loops: CDR1 SGHRS, CDR2 YFSETQ. The CDR3 length is 15 residues. The CDR3 is CASSGTAGGDTEAFF. CDR3 DNA sequence: TGCGCCAGCAGCGGCACGGCGGGGGGTGACACTGAAGCTTTCTTT.

The rearrangement uses TRBV2 and TRBJ2-3, with 8 nucleotides matching TRBD2. The V gene end was trimmed by 7 bases and the J gene end by 5 bases; junction bases not matched to a gene: 11. This CDR3 has 15 amino acids. The germline gives CDR1 SNHLY, CDR2 FYNNEI. This CDR3 is CASTPGRGAGDTQYF. The CDR3 DNA sequence: TGTGCCAGCACCCCCGGGCGGGGGGCTGGAGATACGCAGTATTTT. The full variable domain, its missing parts supplied by reference TRBV2 and TRBJ2-3, is EPEVTQTPSHQVTQMGQEVILRCVPISNHLYFYWYRQILGQKVEFLVSFYNNEISEKSEIFDDQFSVERPDGSNFTLKIRSTKLEDSAMYFCASTPGRGAGDTQYFGPGTRLTVL.

This clone appeared a few times. The chain employs TRBV5-1 and TRBJ1-4; TRBD1 agrees at 7 bases. Germline V CDR1 and CDR2: SGHRS, YFSETQ. The CDR3 totals 19 residues. The V gene end was trimmed by 4 bases and the J gene end by 2 bases; junction bases not matched to a gene: 17. CDR3 sequence: CASSLGVEGAALTNEKLFF. CDR3 DNA: TGCGCCAGCAGCCTTGGTGTGGAGGGGGCGGCGTTGACTAATGAAAAACTGTTTTTT.

The chain links TRBV9 to TRBJ2-5; D might be TRBD2 (5 bases). CDR1 and CDR2 from the germline V gene are SGDLS and YYNGEE. V lost 4 bases and J lost 4, with 14 bases in between. The CDR3 spans 14 residues. CDR3 sequence: CASSPSRGSETQYF. CDR3 DNA sequence: TGTGCCAGCAGCCCCTCCCGGGGATCAGAGACCCAGTACTTC. The full variable domain, rest sourced from reference TRBV9 and TRBJ2-5, is DSGVTQTPKHLITATGQRVTLRCSPRSGDLSVYWYQQSLDQGLQFLIQYYNGEERAKGNILERFSAQQFPDLHSELNLSSLELGDSALYFCASSPSRGSETQYFGPGTRLLVL.

This clone was counted only a few times. The chain employs TRBV6-5 and TRBJ1-5, with D possibly TRBD1 on 6 matching bases. There are 14 residues in the CDR3. Trimming left V 4 bases short and J 1 base short, with 8 bases between. Germline assignment: CDR1 MNHEY and CDR2 SVGAGI. The CDR3 DNA follows: TGTGCCAGCAGTTTAGGACAGAGCAATCAGCCCCAGCATTTT. Its translation is CASSLGQSNQPQHF.

This clone turned up a few times. The rearrangement joins TRBV7-9 to TRBJ2-7; no reliable D call. Germline V gives CDR1 SEHNR, CDR2 FQNEAQ (reference sequence). This CDR3 is 15 amino acids long. V lost 5 bases to trimming and J lost 0 bases, with 14 bases between them. In DNA, the CDR3 is TGTGCCAGCAGCCCTAGGCTACCCGTCTCCTACGAGCAGTACTTC. It translates to CASSPRLPVSYEQYF.

This clone has only a few counts. V usage is TRBV7-9 and J usage is TRBJ2-5; TRBD1 agrees at 8 bases. Germline V CDR1 and CDR2: SEHNR, FQNEAQ (reference sequence). The CDR3 extends over 15 amino acids. V trimming: 1 base; J trimming: 3 bases; junction bases outside the gene matches: 4. In DNA form, the CDR3 reads TGTGCCAGCAGCTTAGTCCCGGACAGGGAAGAGACCCAGTACTTC. Residues: CASSLVPDREETQYF.

This chain joins TRBV18 and TRBJ1-2; 10 bases are shared with TRBD1. Germline V lookup: CDR1 KGHSH, CDR2 LQKENI. The junction had 3 bases not matched to a gene; V was cut back by 3 bases and J by 2 bases. The CDR3 sequence is 15 residues long. This CDR3 is CASSPRTGGNYGYTF. The DNA of the CDR3 is TGTGCCAGCTCACCCCGGACAGGGGGGAACTATGGCTACACCTTC. Drawing the rest from reference TRBV18 and TRBJ1-2, the complete variable domain is NAGVMQNPRHLVRRRGQEARLRCSPMKGHSHVYWYRQLPEEGLKFMVYLQKENIIDESGMPKERFSAEFPKEGPSILRIQQVVRGDSAAYFCASSPRTGGNYGYTFGSGTRLTVV.